These 20 T cell receptor beta chains originate from one sample sequenced in a study of T-cell reconstitution after alpha-beta-depleted transplantation in children. The TCRbeta library was prepared with unique molecular identifiers. TCRdb recomputed calls from the PCR reads with MiXCR, one row per CDR3 protein. The sample contains about 200,000 distinct CDR3 sequences, roughly 8.1% of which appear only once. The sequences come from PBMCs, mostly from graft donor cells, collected 360 days after TCRalphabeta/CD19-depleted stem cell transplant. These receptors all stem from a male patient aged 2-10 years who had a stem cell transplant for acute myeloid leukemia, so the T cells may come from the graft donor.

The sample holds many counts of this clonotype. CDR3 nucleotide sequence: TGTGCCACCAGTGATTTATCCGGGGAGCTGTTTTTT. Its protein product is CATSDLSGELFF. This chain joins TRBV24-1 and TRBJ2-2; no clear D. CDR3 size: 12 residues. V was shortened by 1 base and J by 6 bases, with 2 bases between the two germline ends. Per the germline V gene, CDR1 is KGHDR and CDR2 is SFDVKD.

There are a few counts of this clonotype. The gene calls are TRBV3-1 and TRBJ1-1; 7 bases are shared with TRBD1. Germline CDR1 LGHDT, CDR2 YNNKEL (reference sequence). Trimming cost V 3 bases and J 5 bases; bases outside gene matches: 6. The CDR3 spans 14 residues. The CDR3, as DNA: TGTGCCAGCAGCCATAGACAGGGAAAAACTGAAGCTTTCTTT. Protein product: CASSHRQGKTEAFF.

This clonotype came up a few times. J is TRBJ2-2 and V is TRBV5-1, with D hard to call. Germline values: CDR1 SGHRS, CDR2 YFSETQ. V was shortened by 2 bases and J by 3 bases, with 11 bases between the two germline ends. This CDR3 region has 15 residues. In DNA, the CDR3 is TGCGCCAGCAGCTTCGACCCACGGGACACCGGGGAGCTGTTTTTT. This sequence encodes CASSFDPRDTGELFF.

This clonotype was detected many times. The rearrangement joins TRBV5-5 to TRBJ1-2, with 7 nucleotides matching TRBD1. The ends lost 0 bases at V and 7 bases at J; junction bases unmatched: 18. The CDR3 sequence is 18 residues long. CDR1 SGHKS and CDR2 YYEKEE come from the germline V gene (reference sequence). Here the CDR3 DNA reads TGTGCCAGCAGCTTGGCAGGTTTAGGGGGCGACCTCTATGGTGGCTACACCTTC. Translating it yields CASSLAGLGGDLYGGYTF.

The chain links TRBV5-1 to TRBJ2-5; D uncertain. There are 16 residues in the CDR3. V shed 0 bases and J shed 1 base, with 13 bases lying between them. The germline V gene encodes CDR1 SGHRS and CDR2 YFSETQ. CDR3 amino acids: CASSLALLSTQETQYF. The CDR3 DNA reads TGCGCCAGCAGCTTGGCCCTCCTCAGCACCCAAGAGACCCAGTACTTC.

In its sample, this clonotype was seen many times. The chain carries TRBV7-8 and TRBJ2-2; the D gene is possibly TRBD2 (5 bases). CDR3 size: 17 residues. CDR1 is SGHVS, CDR2 FQNEAQ, per germline. Trimming removed 0 bases from V and 1 base from J, with 12 bases in between. The CDR3 region is CASSLAMASRNTGELFF. The CDR3 DNA reads TGTGCCAGCAGCTTAGCGATGGCTAGCCGGAACACCGGGGAGCTGTTTTTT. The whole variable domain, filled in from reference TRBV7-8 and TRBJ2-2, reads GAGVSQSPRYKVAKRGQDVALRCDPISGHVSLFWYQQALGQGPEFLTYFQNEAQLDKSGLPSDRFFAERPEGSVSTLKIQRTQQEDSAVYLCASSLAMASRNTGELFFGEGSRLTVL.

This clonotype was observed many times. The rearrangement joins TRBV5-1 to TRBJ2-1, with 12 bases matching TRBD2. The CDR3 consists of 16 residues. J gave up 6 bases and V 4 bases, and 8 bases lay outside the gene matches. Germline V CDR1 and CDR2: SGHRS, YFSETQ. CDR3 bases: TGCGCCAGCAGCCCACGCTTGACTAGCGGGGGCAATGAGCAGTTCTTC. Translation gives CASSPRLTSGGNEQFF.

This clonotype showed up just once. This sequence joins TRBV12-3 or TRBV12-4 and TRBJ2-3, with 8 positions matching TRBD1. The ends lost 6 bases at V and 4 bases at J; junction bases unmatched: 6. The CDR3 is made up of 14 amino acids. This CDR3 is CASRDRDIPDTQYF. CDR3 DNA sequence: TGTGCCAGCAGGGACAGGGACATTCCAGATACGCAGTATTTT.

This clonotype has ten or more counts. The V and J genes are TRBV20-1 and TRBJ2-7, with 11 nucleotides matching TRBD2. With 5 bases clipped from V and 2 bases from J, the junction kept 5 bases outside the gene matches. Germline loops: CDR1 DFQATT, CDR2 SNEGSKA (reference sequence). CDR3 length: 14 residues. CDR3 DNA: TGCAGTGCTTCTCGGGGACTAGCGGCCTACGAGCAGTACTTC. Translation: CSASRGLAAYEQYF.

This clonotype was counted between two and nine times. J is TRBJ1-6 and V is TRBV2; D may be TRBD1 (6 bases). The CDR3 runs 14 residues. Germline V CDR1 and CDR2: SNHLY, FYNNEI. V dropped 6 bases and J dropped 9 bases, with 15 bases sitting between them. The CDR3 sequence: CASRDRQERSPLHF. CDR3 in DNA: TGTGCCAGCAGGGACCGACAGGAGCGTTCACCCCTCCACTTT.

The chain joins TRBV5-1 to TRBJ1-1, with TRBD1 identical over 7 bases. The CDR3 extends over 14 amino acids. Germline V gene sequence: CDR1 SGHRS, CDR2 YFSETQ. The V and J ends lost 4 bases and 5 bases, in that order; junction bases with no gene match: 8. The CDR3 region has the DNA TGCGCCAGCAGCCGTCGACAGGGCAGGACTGAAGCTTTCTTT. It yields the protein CASSRRQGRTEAFF.

There are many counts of this clonotype. The CDR3 sequence is CASSSRPPQETQYF. In DNA form, the CDR3 reads TGTGCCAGCAGTTCCCGACCACCTCAAGAGACCCAGTACTTC. This chain uses TRBV28 with TRBJ2-5; no clear D. Trimming took 4 bases from V and 2 from J, leaving 11 bases between them. CDR3 length: 14 amino acids. Germline values: CDR1 MDHEN, CDR2 SYDVKM.

In nucleotides, the CDR3 is TGCGCCAGCAGCTTGGCCGAGGGGTCCCAGTACTTC. Translation gives CASSLAEGSQYF. The rearrangement joins TRBV5-1 to TRBJ2-7; tentatively, D is TRBD1 or TRBD2 (5 bases each). The CDR3 spans 12 residues. V lost 0 bases, J lost 10 bases, and 11 bases lay in between. Germline assignment: CDR1 SGHRS and CDR2 YFSETQ.

This clonotype showed up many times. The chain is built from TRBV6-2 or TRBV6-3 and TRBJ1-1; the D is unclear. Germline V CDR1 and CDR2: MNHEY, SVGEGT. The germline V and J ends were trimmed by 7 bases and 3 bases, with 6 bases remaining between them. The CDR3 consists of 11 residues. This CDR3 reads CASIGDTEAFF. The CDR3 region has the DNA TGTGCCAGCATTGGGGACACTGAAGCTTTCTTT.

This clonotype was seen at least ten times. J is TRBJ2-2 and V is TRBV12-3 or TRBV12-4, with 10 bases aligning to TRBD2. The CDR3 consists of 16 residues. The J segment lost 4 bases and the V segment lost 3 bases, leaving 5 bases of the junction unmatched. This CDR3 is CASSFLGLARTGELFF. The CDR3, as DNA: TGTGCCAGCAGTTTCCTGGGACTAGCGCGCACCGGGGAGCTGTTTTTT.

This clonotype was counted ten times or more. The V gene is TRBV12-3 or TRBV12-4, the J gene TRBJ2-3, with 11 bases aligning to TRBD2. Unmatched junction bases numbered 9, after V lost 6 bases and J lost 4 bases. This CDR3 spans 16 amino acids. As DNA, the CDR3 is TGTGCCAGCAGCCATGCCCCGGGACTAGCGGCAGATACGCAGTATTTT. This gives the protein CASSHAPGLAADTQYF.

Details on this clonotype: This may come from a read error, since a much larger clone is one base off. Without the conserved terminal phenylalanine or tryptophan, this CDR3 likely stems from a read error. This chain joins TRBV29-1 and TRBJ2-1; the D gene is possibly TRBD1 (6 bases). The CDR3 runs 14 residues. CDR1 is SQVTM and CDR2 is ANQGSEA in the germline V gene. Between the trimmed V and J ends, which lost 5 bases and 4 bases, there was a span of 15 bases. The CDR3 loop reads CSVIERTAYNEQFS. DNA of the CDR3: TGCAGCGTTATCGAAAGGACAGCTTACAATGAGCAGTTCTCC.

The chain employs TRBV7-2 and TRBJ2-7; D is unresolved. Deletions cut 4 bases from V and 3 bases from J, with 7 bases between. Germline V gene lookup returns CDR1 SGHTA and CDR2 FQGNSA. This CDR3 has 12 amino acids. The CDR3 here is CASSSGHYEQYF. The CDR3 DNA is TGTGCCAGCAGCTCGGGCCACTACGAGCAGTACTTC. Based on the CDR3 plus reference TRBV7-2 and TRBJ2-7, the full variable domain is GAGVSQSPSNKVTEKGKDVELRCDPISGHTALYWYRQSLGQGLEFLIYFQGNSAPDKSGLPSDRFSAERTGGSVSTLTIQRTQQEDSAVYLCASSSGHYEQYFGPGTRLTVT.

This clonotype has just a few counts. V and J are TRBV12-3 or TRBV12-4 and TRBJ1-2; D possibly corresponds to TRBD1 (5 bases). V lost 4 bases and J 4 bases, leaving 16 bases between the germline ends. The CDR3 has 15 residues. The CDR3 sequence: CASSSAWRDGYGYTF. The CDR3 nucleotides are TGTGCCAGCAGTTCAGCGTGGCGGGACGGCTATGGCTACACCTTC.

This clonotype was seen more than once but under ten times. V is TRBV5-1 and J is TRBJ2-1; possible D gene TRBD1, 7 bases. Germline loops: CDR1 SGHRS, CDR2 YFSETQ. V dropped 0 bases and J dropped 4 bases, with 29 bases sitting between them. CDR3 size: 21 residues. The CDR3 DNA reads as TGCGCCAGCAGCTTGGGCCCTGCGCAGGGGGGACACCGACCCAATTACAATGAGCAGTTCTTC. Encoded protein: CASSLGPAQGGHRPNYNEQFF.